Below, 10 T cell receptor beta chains from the same sample are listed, as sequenced in a study of monozygotic twins with inflammatory bowel disease. TCRdb re-called the 5' RACE reads; every CDR3 protein appears as one record, without DNA. This table holds more than 85,000 distinct CDR3 sequences. The sample consisted of blood. Source of these receptors: a human donor with ulcerative colitis or Crohn's disease, or a healthy co-twin of an affected twin (not recorded which).

The chain links TRBV5-5 to TRBJ1-4; TCRdb's D gene call, TRBD1, goes unchecked for lack of DNA. The CDR3 has 15 amino acids. From germline, CDR1 is SGHKS and CDR2 YYEKEE (reference sequence). CDR3 in amino acids: CASNRRDPTNEKLFF.

This chain uses TRBV12-3 or TRBV12-4 with TRBJ2-4. CDR3 length: 13 amino acids. The CDR3 is CASSFSLKNIQYF.

This chain links TRBV28 with TRBJ1-2; TCRdb outputs TRBD1, but without DNA this stays unchecked. Per germline, CDR1 MDHEN and CDR2 SYDVKM. This CDR3 comprises 15 residues. The CDR3 sequence: CASSLGTGGDYGYTF.

The V gene is TRBV27, the J gene TRBJ1-3. In germline, CDR1 is MNHEY, CDR2 SMNVEV (reference sequence). The CDR3 is 15 amino acids. This CDR3 is CASSLWWGSGNTLYF.

The V call is TRBV11-2, the J call TRBJ2-5; TCRdb outputs TRBD2, but without DNA this stays unchecked. Per the germline V gene, CDR1 is SGHAT and CDR2 is FQNNGV. The CDR3 runs to 19 residues. The CDR3 loop is CASSSGLAGDPLNQETQYF.

The chain uses TRBV2 and TRBJ2-2. In germline, CDR1 is SNHLY, CDR2 FYNNEI. This CDR3 has 13 amino acids. The CDR3 spells CASNWGDTGELFF.

The chain joins TRBV9 to TRBJ2-3; TCRdb's assignment of TRBD2 cannot be checked, as there is no DNA. Germline-derived CDR1 and CDR2 are SGDLS and YYNGEE. The CDR3 contains 14 residues. The CDR3 region is CASSKGLLPDTQYF.

V and J are TRBV7-8 and TRBJ2-2; there is no DNA to check the TCRdb D call of TRBD1. CDR1 is SGHVS, CDR2 FQNEAQ, per germline. CDR3 length: 17 residues. CDR3 sequence: CASSLALGAVRTGELFF.

V gene TRBV7-3 combines with J gene TRBJ2-1; the TRBD2 assignment by TCRdb is unverifiable without DNA. Germline V gene data show CDR1 as SGHTA and CDR2 as FQGTGA. The length of the CDR3 is 17 residues. This CDR3 reads CASSLTMLDCSYNEQFF.

V usage is TRBV5-1 and J usage is TRBJ1-1. CDR1 is SGHRS and CDR2 is YFSETQ in the germline V gene. The length of the CDR3 is 14 residues. CDR3 amino acids: CASSLGAMNTEAFF.